Listed here are 8 T cell receptor beta chains from one sample, sequenced in a study of CD8+ T cells in alopecia areata (dated by TCRdb to the late 2010s). The time point label, as the study defines it: baseline before oral tofacitinib. Library preparation was by the immunoSEQ multiplex PCR assay. To provide template for TCR sequencing, every sample had RNA extracted and reverse transcribed into cDNA. Sourced from immuneACCESS, this table was stored by TCRdb with only in-frame sequences that have V and J called. A share of the clones is absent; for the studies checked, an unresolved V gene accounts for under half, and the remainder has no known explanation. The sample table records about 150,000 clones; about 60% of these occur just once. Under 6.5% of the sample belongs to the ten largest clones. Sequenced material: CD4+ T cells sorted from blood, taken at week 0. The receptors shown here come from a human donor with alopecia areata.

This clone has just a few counts. The V and J genes are TRBV30 and TRBJ1-1; no clear D. CDR3 length: 12 residues. Trimming pared 4 bases from V and 1 base from J, leaving 7 bases between. The germline V gene encodes CDR1 GTSNPN and CDR2 SVGIG (reference sequence). CDR3 DNA sequence: TGTGCCTGGAACAAGGGGAACACTGAAGCTTTCTTT. It is translated as CAWNKGNTEAFF.

The table lists this clone with a few counts. The CDR3 sequence: CASSPGTATNEQFF. The CDR3 bases are TGTGCCAGCAGCCCCGGGACAGCCACCAATGAGCAGTTCTTC. The chain is built from TRBV7-2 and TRBJ2-1, with TRBD1 identical over 7 bases. The V and J ends lost 5 bases and 6 bases, in that order; junction bases with no gene match: 7. The V gene's germline CDR1 is SGHTA and CDR2 FQGNSA. The CDR3 covers 14 residues.

The CDR3 is CASSVGPTDTQYF. CDR3 in DNA: TGTGCCAGCAGCGTCGGCCCCACAGATACGCAGTATTTT. This chain connects TRBV9 to TRBJ2-3; no definite D call. The CDR3 length is 13 residues. Trimming shortened V by 2 bases and J by 2 bases, and 6 bases separated the two germline ends. The germline CDR1 and CDR2 sequences are SGDLS and YYNGEE.

The rearrangement joins TRBV15 to TRBJ2-1; 7 nucleotides match TRBD2. Germline V gene sequence: CDR1 LNHNV, CDR2 YYDKDF (reference sequence). The CDR3 sequence is 15 residues long. The J segment lost 0 bases and the V segment lost 5 bases, leaving 4 bases of the junction unmatched. The DNA for the CDR3 is TGTGCCACCAGCCGAGGACTAGACTCCTACAATGAGCAGTTCTTC. Encoded protein: CATSRGLDSYNEQFF.

This rearrangement joins TRBV6-5 to TRBJ2-3, with D maybe TRBD2 (6 bases). This CDR3 has 12 residues. Trimming stripped 10 bases from V and 0 bases from J, with 8 bases between. The germline V gene encodes CDR1 MNHEY and CDR2 SVGAGI. For the CDR3, the DNA is TGTGCCACCCGGGGGAGCACAGATACGCAGTATTTT. Amino acids: CATRGSTDTQYF.

CDR3 bases: TGTGCCAGCAGCGCCCAGACAGGGTGGGCCAACGTCCTGACTTTC. Amino acids: CASSAQTGWANVLTF. The V gene is TRBV7-2, the J gene TRBJ2-6, with 7 bases identical to TRBD1. The CDR3 extends over 15 amino acids. V was pared by 5 bases and J by 5 bases, with 6 bases of the junction left unmatched. Germline CDR1 SGHTA, CDR2 FQGNSA. The full variable domain, its missing parts supplied by reference TRBV7-2 and TRBJ2-6, is GAGVSQSPSNKVTEKGKDVELRCDPISGHTALYWYRQSLGQGLEFLIYFQGNSAPDKSGLPSDRFSAERTGGSVSTLTIQRTQQEDSAVYLCASSAQTGWANVLTFGAGSRLTVL.

This clone has more than one count but fewer than ten. This chain connects TRBV7-2 to TRBJ2-7; TRBD2 agrees at 7 bases. CDR1 SGHTA and CDR2 FQGNSA come from the germline V gene. The V and J ends lost 5 bases and 2 bases, in that order; junction bases with no gene match: 3. This CDR3 is built from 13 residues. The CDR3 coding sequence is TGTGCCAGCAGCCCGAGCGGGACCTACGAGCAGTACTTC. This translates into CASSPSGTYEQYF.

In its sample, this clone was seen once. The V call is TRBV4-3, the J call TRBJ2-5, with no clear D. V lost 1 base and J 5 bases, leaving 8 bases between the germline ends. The CDR3 totals 13 residues. Per the germline V gene, CDR1 is LGHNA and CDR2 is YSLEER. In nucleotides, the CDR3 is TGCGCCAGCAGCCAAGTTTCATCGGAGACCCAGTACTTC. Protein: CASSQVSSETQYF.